The rows below give T cell receptor beta chains drawn from one sample of a study of blood T cells in healthy people across ages. TCRdb recomputed calls from the 5' RACE reads with MiXCR, one row per CDR3 protein. This table holds 750,000 to 1,000,000 distinct CDR3 sequences, 25% to 35% found once. These sequences were also reported in another study, on T cells of mothers and their children.

Source material: blood. The origin of the receptors is a woman aged 40 to 55 in good health. Both conserved end residues are part of each CDR3. The order of the fields is J gene, clone size, D gene, V gene, CDR3 protein, CDR3 DNA. D genes are given only for firm matches. The listing skips clone size in some rows; elsewhere it reads once, few, many or a size class.

J: TRBJ2-2
size: .
D: TRBD1
V: TRBV10-2
CDR3: CASRMDRGNTGELFF
DNA: TGCGCCAGCAGAATGGACAGGGGGAACACCGGGGAGCTGTTTTTT

J: TRBJ1-2
size: few
D: .
V: TRBV5-1
CDR3: CASKWEPTPRIDGYTF
DNA: TGCGCCAGCAAGTGGGAACCGACTCCCCGGATAGATGGCTACACCTTC

J: TRBJ1-2
size: many
D: .
V: TRBV20-1
CDR3: CSARVSRAYGYTF
DNA: TGCAGTGCTAGAGTGAGCAGGGCCTATGGCTACACCTTC

J: TRBJ2-3
size: few
D: .
V: TRBV20-1
CDR3: CSARAGPISTDTQYF
DNA: TGCAGTGCTAGGGCAGGACCAATTTCCACAGATACGCAGTATTTT

J: TRBJ1-1
size: .
D: .
V: TRBV6-2/TRBV6-3
CDR3: CASSYPTGRLNTEAFF
DNA: TGTGCCAGCAGTTACCCAACGGGACGGCTGAACACTGAAGCTTTCTTT

J: TRBJ2-7
size: .
D: TRBD1
V: TRBV15
CDR3: CATSRPGTGSYEQYF
DNA: TGTGCCACCAGCAGGCCCGGGACAGGGAGCTACGAGCAGTACTTC

J: TRBJ2-1
size: many
D: .
V: TRBV11-2
CDR3: CASSFRGGTYNEQFF
DNA: TGTGCCAGCAGCTTTAGGGGGGGGACCTACAATGAGCAGTTCTTC

J: TRBJ2-1
size: .
D: TRBD2
V: TRBV5-1
CDR3: CASSRLAVGNEQFF
DNA: TGCGCCAGCAGCAGGCTAGCGGTGGGCAATGAGCAGTTCTTC

J: TRBJ2-7
size: few
D: .
V: TRBV29-1
CDR3: CSVGAGPYEQYF
DNA: TGCAGCGTTGGGGCCGGGCCCTACGAGCAGTACTTC

J: TRBJ2-2
size: once
D: .
V: TRBV29-1
CDR3: CSAPGELNTGELFF
DNA: TGCAGCGCTCCAGGCGAGTTGAACACCGGGGAGCTGTTTTTT

J: TRBJ2-3
size: .
D: TRBD1
V: TRBV24-1
CDR3: CATSDRGRQGATDTQYF
DNA: TGTGCCACCAGTGATCGGGGAAGACAGGGGGCTACAGATACGCAGTATTTT

J: TRBJ2-7
size: few
D: TRBD2
V: TRBV28
CDR3: CASRIAGACEQYF
DNA: TGTGCCAGCAGGATAGCGGGGGCCTGCGAGCAGTACTTC

J: TRBJ1-1
size: .
D: TRBD1
V: TRBV3-1
CDR3: CASSRQGTMNTEAFF
DNA: TGTGCCAGCAGCCGACAGGGGACGATGAACACTGAAGCTTTCTTT

J: TRBJ1-1
size: .
D: .
V: TRBV6-5
CDR3: CASSYLGEYAEAFF
DNA: TGTGCCAGCAGTTACCTGGGAGAGTACGCTGAAGCTTTCTTT

J: TRBJ2-7
size: few
D: .
V: TRBV9
CDR3: CASSVWAGSYEQYF
DNA: TGTGCCAGCAGCGTATGGGCAGGCTCCTACGAGCAGTACTTC

J: TRBJ2-1
size: .
D: .
V: TRBV24-1
CDR3: CATSRQGPSGAYNEQFF
DNA: TGTGCCACCAGTAGGCAGGGGCCAAGCGGGGCCTACAATGAGCAGTTCTTC

J: TRBJ2-7
size: many
D: .
V: TRBV5-1
CDR3: CASSFDASVLSRSYEQYF
DNA: TGCGCCAGCAGCTTCGATGCTAGCGTTTTAAGTCGTTCCTACGAGCAGTACTTC

J: TRBJ2-4
size: .
D: .
V: TRBV6-1
CDR3: CASSEEKALGYIQYF
DNA: TGTGCCAGCAGTGAAGAGAAAGCTCTCGGATACATTCAGTACTTC

J: TRBJ2-7
size: many
D: .
V: TRBV27
CDR3: CASRSGSEQYF
DNA: TGTGCCAGCAGGTCAGGGAGCGAGCAGTACTTC

J: TRBJ2-5
size: many
D: .
V: TRBV4-1
CDR3: CASSQGRAAGETQYF
DNA: TGCGCCAGCAGCCAAGGGAGAGCTGCTGGGGAGACCCAGTACTTC

J: TRBJ2-7
size: many
D: TRBD1
V: TRBV6-2/TRBV6-3
CDR3: CASSLTPGQPYEQYF
DNA: TGTGCCAGCAGCCTCACCCCGGGACAGCCCTACGAGCAGTACTTC

J: TRBJ1-1
size: few
D: .
V: TRBV20-1
CDR3: CSAGRDTNTEAFF
DNA: TGCAGTGCTGGCAGGGACACGAACACTGAAGCTTTCTTT

J: TRBJ1-4
size: .
D: .
V: TRBV6-1
CDR3: CASRAGTIYAPNEKLFF
DNA: TGTGCCAGCAGGGCCGGGACAATATACGCACCTAATGAAAAACTGTTTTTT

J: TRBJ2-6
size: many
D: .
V: TRBV5-1
CDR3: CASSLDGATGANVLTF
DNA: TGCGCCAGCAGCTTGGACGGGGCTACTGGGGCCAACGTCCTGACTTTC

J: TRBJ1-5
size: .
D: TRBD1
V: TRBV7-2
CDR3: CASSFTGTARRQPQHF
DNA: TGTGCCAGCAGCTTTACCGGGACAGCGAGGCGTCAGCCCCAGCATTTT

J: TRBJ2-1
size: .
D: TRBD2
V: TRBV20-1
CDR3: CSARVPRGYNEQFF
DNA: TGCAGTGCCAGGGTCCCGCGGGGGTACAATGAGCAGTTCTTC

J: TRBJ1-1
size: few
D: TRBD1
V: TRBV12-3/TRBV12-4
CDR3: CASSPGQGIAFF
DNA: TGTGCCAGCAGCCCTGGACAGGGTATAGCTTTCTTT

J: TRBJ2-3
size: .
D: .
V: TRBV10-3
CDR3: CAVSVAGADTDTQYF
DNA: TGTGCCGTCTCCGTTGCAGGGGCCGACACAGATACGCAGTATTTT

J: TRBJ1-2
size: .
D: TRBD1
V: TRBV7-2
CDR3: CASSLKQGTGYTF
DNA: TGTGCCAGCAGCTTAAAACAGGGGACGGGCTACACCTTC

J: TRBJ2-3
size: .
D: .
V: TRBV6-5
CDR3: CASQKGADTQYF
DNA: TGTGCCAGCCAGAAGGGGGCAGATACGCAGTATTTT

J: TRBJ2-3
size: few
D: TRBD2
V: TRBV9
CDR3: CASSSSGTSGSTDTQYF
DNA: TGTGCCAGCAGCTCCTCCGGGACTAGCGGAAGCACAGATACGCAGTATTTT

J: TRBJ1-4
size: .
D: .
V: TRBV18
CDR3: CASSPTKEKLFF
DNA: TGTGCCAGCTCACCGACGAAAGAAAAACTGTTTTTT

J: TRBJ1-2
size: .
D: .
V: TRBV19
CDR3: CASSISGDYGYTF
DNA: TGTGCCAGTAGTATAAGCGGAGACTATGGCTACACCTTC

J: TRBJ2-7
size: .
D: .
V: TRBV28
CDR3: CASSLELSLLGTQTYEQYF
DNA: TGTGCCAGCAGTTTAGAATTGAGTCTGTTGGGAACACAAACCTACGAGCAGTACTTC

J: TRBJ2-2
size: few
D: TRBD1
V: TRBV4-3
CDR3: CASSGQGKDTGELFF
DNA: TGCGCCAGCAGCGGACAGGGGAAGGACACCGGGGAGCTGTTTTTT

J: TRBJ1-1
size: few
D: .
V: TRBV9
CDR3: CASSVGGTGDTEAFF
DNA: TGTGCCAGCAGCGTAGGTGGGACCGGGGACACTGAAGCTTTCTTT

J: TRBJ2-5
size: many
D: .
V: TRBV28
CDR3: CASGGTTFGETQYF
DNA: TGTGCCAGTGGAGGGACGACGTTTGGGGAGACCCAGTACTTC

J: TRBJ2-1
size: .
D: .
V: TRBV29-1
CDR3: CSADWYNEQFF
DNA: TGCAGCGCTGACTGGTACAATGAGCAGTTCTTC

J: TRBJ1-5
size: .
D: .
V: TRBV7-8
CDR3: CASSQDSSNQPQHF
DNA: TGTGCCAGCAGCCAAGACAGTAGCAATCAGCCCCAGCATTTT

J: TRBJ1-2
size: few
D: .
V: TRBV29-1
CDR3: CSVEMGVRYGYTF
DNA: TGCAGCGTTGAAATGGGGGTGCGCTATGGCTACACCTTC

J: TRBJ2-7
size: many
D: .
V: TRBV3-1
CDR3: CASSQEGYEQYF
DNA: TGCGCCAGCAGCCAAGAGGGCTACGAGCAGTACTTC

J: TRBJ1-2
size: .
D: .
V: TRBV20-1
CDR3: CSAPTSGKDGYTF
DNA: TGCAGTGCCCCAACTTCGGGGAAGGATGGCTACACCTTC

J: TRBJ1-5
size: .
D: .
V: TRBV3-1
CDR3: CASSQGGSHQPQHF
DNA: TGTGCCAGCAGCCAAGGGGGGTCTCATCAGCCCCAGCATTTT

J: TRBJ2-2
size: few
D: .
V: TRBV28
CDR3: CASSRHLNTGELFF
DNA: TGTGCCAGCAGCCGGCACCTGAACACCGGGGAGCTGTTTTTT

J: TRBJ1-1
size: .
D: .
V: TRBV6-2/TRBV6-3
CDR3: CASTNRPKSSEAFF
DNA: TGTGCCAGCACCAACCGCCCGAAGAGCTCTGAAGCTTTCTTT

J: TRBJ1-1
size: few
D: .
V: TRBV20-1
CDR3: CSASTGTEAFF
DNA: TGCAGTGCTAGTACGGGAACTGAAGCTTTCTTT

J: TRBJ2-2
size: .
D: .
V: TRBV7-3
CDR3: CASSLGYGDTGELFF
DNA: TGTGCCAGCAGCTTAGGTTATGGGGACACCGGGGAGCTGTTTTTT